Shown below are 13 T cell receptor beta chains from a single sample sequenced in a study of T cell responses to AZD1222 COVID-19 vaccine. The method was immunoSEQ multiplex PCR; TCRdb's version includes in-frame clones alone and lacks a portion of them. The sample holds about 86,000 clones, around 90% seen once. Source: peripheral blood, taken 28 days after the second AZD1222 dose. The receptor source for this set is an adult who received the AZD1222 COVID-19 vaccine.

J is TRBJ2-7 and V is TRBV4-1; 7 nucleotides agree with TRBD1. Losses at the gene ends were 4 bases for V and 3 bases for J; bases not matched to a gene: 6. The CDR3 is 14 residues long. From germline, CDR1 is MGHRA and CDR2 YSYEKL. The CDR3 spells CASSRDSLNYEQYF. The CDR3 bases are TGCGCCAGCAGCCGGGACAGTCTGAACTACGAGCAGTACTTC.

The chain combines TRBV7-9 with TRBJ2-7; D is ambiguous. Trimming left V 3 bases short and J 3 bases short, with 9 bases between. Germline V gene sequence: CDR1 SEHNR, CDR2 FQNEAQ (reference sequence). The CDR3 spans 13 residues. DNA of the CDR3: TGTGCCAGCAGCTTCCTGTGGAGCTACGAGCAGTACGTC. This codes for CASSFLWSYEQYV.

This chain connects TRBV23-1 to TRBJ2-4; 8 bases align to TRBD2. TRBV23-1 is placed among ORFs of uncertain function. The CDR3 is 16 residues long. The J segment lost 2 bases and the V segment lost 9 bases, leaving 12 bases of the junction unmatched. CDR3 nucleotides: TGCGCCAGTACTCGAAGCGGGGGTAGAACCAAAAACATTCAGTACTTC. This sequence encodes CASTRSGGRTKNIQYF.

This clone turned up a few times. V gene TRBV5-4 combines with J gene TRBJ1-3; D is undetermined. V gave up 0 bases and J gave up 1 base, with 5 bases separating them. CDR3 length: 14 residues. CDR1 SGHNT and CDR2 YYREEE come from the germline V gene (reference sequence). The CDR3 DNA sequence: TGTGCCAGCAGCTTGGAACAGTCTGGAAACACCATATATTTT. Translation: CASSLEQSGNTIYF.

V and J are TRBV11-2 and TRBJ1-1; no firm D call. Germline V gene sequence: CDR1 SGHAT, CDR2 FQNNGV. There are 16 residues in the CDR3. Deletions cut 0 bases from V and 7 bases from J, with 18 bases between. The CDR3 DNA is TGTGCCAGCAGCTTAGATCTGGGCGCCAGGTTTAGTGAAGCTTTCTTT. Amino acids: CASSLDLGARFSEAFF.

CDR3 residues: CASRSTGNYGYTF. The CDR3 nucleotides read TGTGCCAGCAGGTCGACAGGGAACTATGGCTACACCTTC. This sequence joins TRBV6-5 and TRBJ1-2; 7 nucleotides match TRBD1. Germline V gene data show CDR1 as MNHEY and CDR2 as SVGAGI. This CDR3 has 13 amino acids. J lost 2 bases, V lost 6 bases, and 3 bases had no gene match.

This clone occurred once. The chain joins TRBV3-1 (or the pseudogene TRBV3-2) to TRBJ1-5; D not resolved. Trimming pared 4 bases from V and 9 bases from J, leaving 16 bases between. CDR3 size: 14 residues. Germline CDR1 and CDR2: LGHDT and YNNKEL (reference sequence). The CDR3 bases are TGTGCCAGCAGCCTTGGCCAGGTTGAGGCGCCCCAGCATTTT. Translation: CASSLGQVEAPQHF.

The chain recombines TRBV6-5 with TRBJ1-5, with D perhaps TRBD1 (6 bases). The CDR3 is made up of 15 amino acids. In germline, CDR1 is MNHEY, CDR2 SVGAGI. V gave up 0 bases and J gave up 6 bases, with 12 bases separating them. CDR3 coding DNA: TGTGCCAGCAGTTACTCAGGGGGGGGCGGTCAGCCCCAGCATTTT. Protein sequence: CASSYSGGGGQPQHF.

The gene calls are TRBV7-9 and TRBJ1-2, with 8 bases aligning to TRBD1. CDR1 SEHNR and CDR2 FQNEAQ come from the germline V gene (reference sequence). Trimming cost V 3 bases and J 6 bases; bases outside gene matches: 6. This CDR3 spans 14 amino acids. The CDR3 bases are TGTGCCAGCAGCTTGGACAGGGACTGGAATGGCTACACCTTC. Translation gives CASSLDRDWNGYTF. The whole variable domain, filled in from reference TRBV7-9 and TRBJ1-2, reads DTGVSQNPRHKITKRGQNVTFRCDPISEHNRLYWYRQTLGQGPEFLTYFQNEAQLEKSRLLSDRFSAERPKGSFSTLEIQRTEQGDSAMYLCASSLDRDWNGYTFGSGTRLTVV.

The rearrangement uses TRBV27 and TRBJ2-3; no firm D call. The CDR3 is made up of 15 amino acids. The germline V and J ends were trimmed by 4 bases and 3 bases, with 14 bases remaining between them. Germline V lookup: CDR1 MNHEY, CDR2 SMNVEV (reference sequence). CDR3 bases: TGTGCCAGCAGTTCCTTCCTGGGTTTGACAGATACGCAGTATTTT. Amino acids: CASSSFLGLTDTQYF.

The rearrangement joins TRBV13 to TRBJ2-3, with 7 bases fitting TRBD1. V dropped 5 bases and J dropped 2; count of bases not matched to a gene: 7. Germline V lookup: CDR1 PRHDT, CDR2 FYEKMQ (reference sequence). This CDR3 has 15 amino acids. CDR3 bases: TGTGCCAGCAGCCCCCGACAGGGCTCCACAGATACGCAGTATTTT. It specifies CASSPRQGSTDTQYF.

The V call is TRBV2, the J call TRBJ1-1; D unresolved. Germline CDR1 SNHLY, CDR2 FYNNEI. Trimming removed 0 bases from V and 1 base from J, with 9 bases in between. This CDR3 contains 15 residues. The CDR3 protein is CASSEALTSNTEAFF. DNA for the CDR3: TGTGCCAGCAGTGAAGCGCTAACCTCGAACACTGAAGCTTTCTTT.

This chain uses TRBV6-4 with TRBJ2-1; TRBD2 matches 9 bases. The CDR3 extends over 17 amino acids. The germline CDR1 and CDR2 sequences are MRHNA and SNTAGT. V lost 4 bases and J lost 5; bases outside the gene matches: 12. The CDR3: CASSALAGSRRNNEQFF. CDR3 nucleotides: TGTGCCAGCAGTGCGCTAGCGGGGTCTAGGCGTAACAATGAGCAGTTCTTC.